This T cell receptor (beta chain) was captured by sequencing in a study of STAT3 mutations in large granular lymphocyte leukemia. Comments on this clone: Its antigen is not identified.

Germline lookup yields CDR1 MNHEY and CDR2 SMNVEV (reference sequence). V was trimmed by 5 bases and J by 8 bases, leaving 15 bases between them. CDR3 length equals 14 residues. Data came from immunoSEQ multiplex PCR; TCRdb stores just in-frame clones and leaves some out. In the table there are about 34,000 clones, about 90% of which are singletons. General study findings and limits: Clonal expansion was inferred from samples taken at other timepoints. At least one immunodominant TCR beta clonotype appeared in every T-cell large granular lymphocyte leukemia patient.

Source material: peripheral blood mononuclear cells. The TCR sequence derives from a man in his 60s with T-cell large granular lymphocyte leukemia. Some clones in this sample may be carry-over from other donors' samples. The rearrangement links TRBV27 to TRBJ1-4, with D uncertain. Here the CDR3 reads CASSPPGRSEKLFF. The CDR3, as DNA: TGTGCCAGCAGTCCACCCGGCAGGTCCGAAAAACTGTTTTTT. Filled out from reference TRBV27 and TRBJ1-4, the complete variable domain reads EAQVTQNPRYLITVTGKKLTVTCSQNMNHEYMSWYRQDPGLGLRQIYYSMNVEVTDKGDVPEGYKVSRKEKRNFPLILESPSPNQTSLYFCASSPPGRSEKLFFGSGTQLSVL.